The rows below give T cell receptor beta chains drawn from one sample of a study of shared clonotypes between healthy human individuals. This table comes from immunoSEQ multiplex PCR, and its TCRdb copy is limited to in-frame clones, with some not included. Seen here are about 2.4 million clones, 93% observed once, and the top ten hold approximately 0.37%. The sequencing input was naive CD4+ T cells from PBMCs. All receptors come from a man between 18 and 29 years old in good health. Some clones in this sample may be carry-over from other donors' samples. Both conserved end residues are trimmed from each CDR3. Fields, in order: CDR3 length, V gene, J gene, CDR3 protein.

14	TRBV5-1	TRBJ2-3	ASVSGRKGDTDMQY
13	TRBV6-5	TRBJ1-2	ASSYPRQGGDGYT
10	TRBV2	TRBJ2-7	ASGQLLYEQY
12	TRBV7-9	TRBJ1-4	ASSPRTANEKLF
14	TRBV18	TRBJ1-2	ASSAYTRDSNYGYT
15	TRBV15	TRBJ2-3	ATSRGGTSGSADTQY
14	TRBV4-1	TRBJ2-2	ASSQDVVVFAGELF
12	TRBV7-2	TRBJ2-1	ASSLVEWGDEQF
11	TRBV28	TRBJ1-1	ASSPNRVTEAF
13	TRBV5-1	TRBJ1-1	ASSLGTVLNTEAF
9	TRBV6-6	TRBJ1-2	ASSQGLGYT
17	TRBV5-1	TRBJ2-5	ASSFHSPPGRGYQETQY
13	TRBV6-5	TRBJ2-7	ASSYSIGQSYEQY
12	TRBV11-1	TRBJ1-2	ASSLVAGTYGYT
13	TRBV11-2	TRBJ2-7	ASSLPGLAGVEQY
12	TRBV11-2	TRBJ2-3	ASSREGYTDTQY
12	TRBV5-8	TRBJ2-1	ASSLSRPLNEQF
13	TRBV28	TRBJ2-7	ASSFRVGYTYEQY
15	TRBV7-8	TRBJ2-7	ASSLTRLAASSYEQY
13	TRBV7-2	TRBJ2-1	ASSLDQSSYNEQF
12	TRBV7-2	TRBJ1-5	ASSPGQGTQPQH
9	TRBV6-1	TRBJ2-5	ASSTRETQY
12	TRBV5-6	TRBJ1-3	ASSLEYNRHTIY
16	TRBV7-9	TRBJ2-1	ASSLNLYPGGSYNEQF
14	TRBV7-2	TRBJ2-1	ASSILAGGPQYEQF
15	TRBV7-2	TRBJ2-2	ASSLGLSILNTGELF
15	TRBV21-1	TRBJ1-4	ASSEAHDRVSNEKLF
12	TRBV2	TRBJ1-1	ASSEDRVSTEAF
12	TRBV5-8	TRBJ1-4	ASSRQYADEKLF
14	TRBV5-1	TRBJ2-1	ASSGRLADLYNEQF
13	TRBV19	TRBJ2-7	ASSIQQGKSAEQY
14	TRBV28	TRBJ2-3	ASRPAGTGATDTQY
13	TRBV5-8	TRBJ1-4	ASSLRLPGAEKLF
8	TRBV20-1	TRBJ1-4	SARGEKLF
11	TRBV30	TRBJ2-7	AWSAGVSYEQY
15	TRBV30	TRBJ2-1	AWSVGLTSGSYNEQF
12	TRBV7-3	TRBJ2-3	ASSSRAAADTQY
9	TRBV27	TRBJ2-7	ASSHNYEQY
11	TRBV6-5	TRBJ2-1	ASRRDGNNEQF
14	TRBV5-3	TRBJ2-2	ARSSGTSGMFGELF